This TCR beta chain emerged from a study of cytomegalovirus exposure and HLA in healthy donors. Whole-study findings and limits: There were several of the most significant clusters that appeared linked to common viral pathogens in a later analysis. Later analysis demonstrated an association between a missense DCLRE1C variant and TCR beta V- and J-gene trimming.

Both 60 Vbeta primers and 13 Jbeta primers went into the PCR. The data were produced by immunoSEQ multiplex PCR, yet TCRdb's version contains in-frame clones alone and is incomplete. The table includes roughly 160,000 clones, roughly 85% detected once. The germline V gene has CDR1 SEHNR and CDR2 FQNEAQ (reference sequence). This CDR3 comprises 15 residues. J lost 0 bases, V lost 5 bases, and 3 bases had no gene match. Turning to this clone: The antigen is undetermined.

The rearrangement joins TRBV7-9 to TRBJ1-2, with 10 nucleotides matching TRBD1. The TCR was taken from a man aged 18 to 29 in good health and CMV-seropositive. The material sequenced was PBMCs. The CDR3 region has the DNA TGTGCCAGCAGCGGGACAGGGGACGCTAACTATGGCTACACCTTC. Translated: CASSGTGDANYGYTF.